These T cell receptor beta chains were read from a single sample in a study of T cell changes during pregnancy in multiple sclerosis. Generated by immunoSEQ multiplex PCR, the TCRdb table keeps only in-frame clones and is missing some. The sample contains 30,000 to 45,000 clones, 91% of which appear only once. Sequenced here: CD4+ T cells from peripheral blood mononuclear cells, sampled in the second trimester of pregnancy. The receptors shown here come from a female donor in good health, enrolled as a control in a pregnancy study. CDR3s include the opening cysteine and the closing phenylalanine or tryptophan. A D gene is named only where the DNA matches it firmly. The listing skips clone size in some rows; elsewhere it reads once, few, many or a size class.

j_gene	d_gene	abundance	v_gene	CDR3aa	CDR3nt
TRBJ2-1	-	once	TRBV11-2	CASSIQGHEQFF	TGTGCCAGCAGTATACAGGGACATGAGCAGTTCTTC
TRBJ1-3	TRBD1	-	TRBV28	CASRLPGQGAGNTIYF	TGTGCCAGCAGGCTTCCGGGACAGGGGGCTGGAAACACCATATATTTT
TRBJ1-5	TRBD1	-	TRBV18	CASSPGQGSFQPQHF	TGTGCCAGCTCACCGGGACAGGGTAGCTTTCAGCCCCAGCATTTT
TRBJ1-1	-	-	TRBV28	CASALWRARRDTEAFF	TGTGCCAGCGCCCTCTGGAGGGCGCGTAGGGACACTGAAGCTTTCTTT
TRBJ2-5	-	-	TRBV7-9	CASSLRSTIQETQYF	TGTGCCAGCAGCCTAAGAAGTACTATCCAAGAGACCCAGTACTTC
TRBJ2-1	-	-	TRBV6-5	CASSSPNYNEQFF	TGTGCCAGCAGTTCCCCAAATTACAATGAGCAGTTCTTC
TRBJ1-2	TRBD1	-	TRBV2	CASSVVQGVSGYTF	TGTGCCAGCAGTGTTGTTCAGGGGGTGAGTGGCTACACCTTC
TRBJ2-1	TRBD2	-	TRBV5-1	CASTSGGEYNEQFF	TGCGCCAGCACCAGCGGGGGCGAGTACAATGAGCAGTTCTTC
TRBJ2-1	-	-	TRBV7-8	CASSPSEQFF	TGTGCCAGCAGCCCTTCCGAGCAGTTCTTC
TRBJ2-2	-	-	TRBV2	CASSGQSNTGELFF	TGTGCCAGCAGCGGACAGAGTAACACCGGGGAGCTGTTTTTT
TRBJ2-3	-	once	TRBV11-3	CASSLTGFADTQYF	TGTGCCAGCAGCCTTACAGGGTTCGCAGATACGCAGTATTTT
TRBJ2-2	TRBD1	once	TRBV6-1	CAGDGTANTGELFF	TGTGCCGGGGACGGGACAGCTAACACCGGGGAGCTGTTTTTT
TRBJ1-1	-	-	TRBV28	CASWGPNTEAFF	TGTGCCAGCTGGGGGCCCAACACTGAAGCTTTCTTT
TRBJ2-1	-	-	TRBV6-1	CASSDEATGIYNEQFF	TGTGCCAGCAGTGACGAAGCCACAGGGATATACAATGAGCAGTTCTTC
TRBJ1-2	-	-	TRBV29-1	CSVEERVVRYGYTF	TGCAGCGTTGAAGAGAGGGTGGTCCGCTATGGCTACACCTTC
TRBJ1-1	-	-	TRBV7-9	CASSLRGWENTEAFF	TGTGCCAGCAGCTTAAGGGGGTGGGAGAACACTGAAGCTTTCTTT
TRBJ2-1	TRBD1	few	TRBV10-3	CAMTSAPWTGLYSYNEQFF	TGTGCCATGACGTCGGCACCCTGGACAGGGCTTTACTCCTACAATGAGCAGTTCTTC
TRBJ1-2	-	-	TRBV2	CASSVGRLIYGYTF	TGTGCCAGCAGTGTCGGCAGGCTTATATATGGCTACACCTTC
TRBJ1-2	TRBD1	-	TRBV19	CASSSRTGGNYGYTF	TGTGCCAGTAGTTCCCGGACAGGGGGTAACTATGGCTACACCTTC
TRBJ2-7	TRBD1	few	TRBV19	CASSTTGGQYEQYF	TGTGCCAGTAGTACCACAGGGGGCCAATACGAGCAGTACTTC
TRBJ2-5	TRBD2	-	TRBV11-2	CASSKDPGGRETQYF	TGTGCCAGCAGCAAAGACCCGGGGGGGAGGGAGACCCAGTACTTC
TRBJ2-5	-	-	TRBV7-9	CASSGGSTGVWETQYF	TGTGCCAGCAGCGGGGGGAGTACAGGGGTTTGGGAGACCCAGTACTTC
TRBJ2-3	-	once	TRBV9	CASSVAGGSGMTDTQYF	TGTGCCAGCAGCGTGGCAGGGGGTAGCGGGATGACAGATACGCAGTATTTT
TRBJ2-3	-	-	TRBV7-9	CATLGGSDTQYF	TGTGCCACCCTCGGGGGTTCAGATACGCAGTATTTT
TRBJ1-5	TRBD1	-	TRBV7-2	CASSLAQWGPGGPGNQPQHF	TGTGCCAGCAGCTTAGCGCAGTGGGGACCAGGGGGCCCTGGCAATCAGCCCCAGCATTTT
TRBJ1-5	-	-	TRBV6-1	CASSEGTPYQPQHF	TGTGCCAGCAGTGAGGGGACACCTTACCAGCCCCAGCATTTT
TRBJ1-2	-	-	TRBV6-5	CASITGRGGYTF	TGTGCCAGCATTACAGGCCGCGGAGGCTACACCTTC
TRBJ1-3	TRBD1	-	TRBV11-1	CASSTDSGQLSGNTIYF	TGTGCCAGCAGCACCGACTCGGGACAGCTCTCTGGAAACACCATATATTTT
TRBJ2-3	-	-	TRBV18	CASSSGLVGTTDTQYF	TGTGCCAGCTCATCCGGACTCGTCGGTACCACAGATACGCAGTATTTT
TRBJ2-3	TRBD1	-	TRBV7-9	CASSITGTGTDTQYF	TGTGCCAGCAGCATAACCGGGACAGGGACAGATACGCAGTATTTT
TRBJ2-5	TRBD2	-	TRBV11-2	CASRWGFSGETQYF	TGTGCCAGCAGGTGGGGGTTTAGCGGGGAGACCCAGTACTTC
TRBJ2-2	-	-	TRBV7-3	CASSRGTANTGELFF	TGTGCCAGCAGCCGCGGGACGGCGAACACCGGGGAGCTGTTTTTT
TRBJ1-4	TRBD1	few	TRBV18	CASSRTGTNEKLFF	TGTGCCAGCTCGCGGACAGGGACGAATGAAAAACTGTTTTTT
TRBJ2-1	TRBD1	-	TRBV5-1	CASSPDGTGNNEQFF	TGCGCCAGCAGCCCGGACGGGACAGGGAACAATGAGCAGTTCTTC
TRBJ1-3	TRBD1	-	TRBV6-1	CASSEAGDRADTIYF	TGTGCCAGCAGTGAAGCAGGGGACAGGGCAGACACCATATATTTT